This T cell receptor beta chain was captured by sequencing in a study of control samples from healthy donors and cancer patients. Repertoires were generated with immunoSEQ multiplex PCR, while TCRdb's copy carries only in-frame clones and drops some. The sample contains 70,000 to 95,000 clones, over 85% of which appear only once. Germline CDR1 and CDR2: KGHSH and LQKENI. The CDR3 is 17 amino acids. Trimming cost V 6 bases and J 0 bases; bases outside gene matches: 10. The clonotype originates from a middle-aged woman with lung cancer. Sequenced sample: PBMCs. This rearrangement joins TRBV18 to TRBJ1-3, with 8 bases identical to TRBD1. CDR3 sequence (DNA): TGTGCCAGCTCCGGACAGGGCTACACAAACTCTGGAAACACCATATATTTT. It codes for CASSGQGYTNSGNTIYF.